The next 15 T cell receptor beta chains were all read from a single sample in a study of T cells in Graves' hyperthyroidism and ophthalmopathy. What was amplified from RNA transcripts were TCR beta CDR3 regions. Researchers ran a first-round RT-PCR on the TCR CDR3 using the HTBI primer set. Using its own MiXCR run on the multiplex PCR reads, TCRdb lists one record per CDR3 protein. The sample carries roughly 560,000 distinct CDR3 sequences, over 12% recorded once. The specimen sequenced was blood. The source of these receptors is a woman in her forties with Graves' ophthalmopathy.

The chain carries TRBV19 and TRBJ2-5; unclear D gene. The CDR3 loop spans 11 amino acids. Trimming pared 3 bases from V and 6 bases from J, leaving 5 bases between. Germline assignment: CDR1 LNHDA and CDR2 SQIVND (reference sequence). CDR3 sequence reads: CASSMFQTQYF. The CDR3 DNA sequence: TGTGCCAGTAGTATGTTTCAGACCCAGTACTTC.

The chain carries TRBV20-1 and TRBJ2-2; the match to TRBD2 covers 13 bases. The CDR3 covers 20 residues. V shed 0 bases and J 0 bases; nucleotides not matched to a gene: 10. Germline V CDR1 and CDR2: DFQATT, SNEGSKA (reference sequence). CDR3 loop: CSARDRSGTSGTANTGELFF. The CDR3, as DNA: TGCAGTGCTAGAGACCGATCCGGGACTAGCGGGACCGCGAACACCGGGGAGCTGTTTTTT.

This clonotype was counted ten times or more. The rearrangement uses TRBV2 and TRBJ2-7; the D is unclear. Looked up from germline, CDR1 is SNHLY and CDR2 is FYNNEI. The CDR3 is 12 amino acids. Trimming cost V 7 bases and J 6 bases, with 13 bases left between them. CDR3 loop: CASNDWSSEQYF. In nucleotides, the CDR3 is TGTGCCAGCAATGACTGGTCCAGCGAGCAGTACTTC.

This clonotype was counted only a few times. The chain joins TRBV5-1 to TRBJ2-2, with D perhaps TRBD1 or TRBD2 (5 bases each). CDR1 and CDR2 from the germline V gene are SGHRS and YFSETQ. This CDR3 region has 14 residues. V was trimmed by 4 bases and J by 4 bases, leaving 11 bases between them. CDR3 loop: CASSVRDGTGELFF. In DNA, the CDR3 is TGCGCCAGCAGCGTCCGGGACGGCACCGGGGAGCTGTTTTTT.

The V and J genes are TRBV6-1 and TRBJ1-1; D perhaps matches TRBD1 (5 bases). From germline, CDR1 is MNHNS and CDR2 SASEGT. This CDR3 has 16 residues. Trimming shortened V by 7 bases and J by 1 base, and 19 bases separated the two germline ends. The CDR3 spells CASTQGRGRPNTEAFF. The CDR3 region has the DNA TGTGCCAGCACCCAGGGACGGGGTCGGCCGAACACTGAAGCTTTCTTT.

This clonotype was seen ten or more times. The junction departs from the called germline gene at one end, perhaps through a read error. The chain joins TRBV20-1 to TRBJ2-7; the D gene is possibly TRBD2 (5 bases). Germline V gives CDR1 DFQATT, CDR2 SNEGSKA (reference sequence). This CDR3 has 15 residues. DNA for the CDR3: TGCAATGCTAGTTTTCGTAGCCGGGGTCGGGACGAGCAGTACTTC. Its protein is CNASFRSRGRDEQYF.

The J gene is TRBJ2-7, the V gene TRBV10-3; maybe TRBD1 (6 bases). The CDR3 runs to 15 residues. Germline CDR1 ENHRY, CDR2 SYGVKD. V gave up 0 bases and J gave up 4 bases, with 13 bases separating them. The chain's CDR3 is CAISESTGSTYEQYF. DNA of the CDR3: TGTGCCATCAGTGAGTCCACAGGGTCCACTTACGAGCAGTACTTC.

The genes are TRBV6-2 or TRBV6-3 and TRBJ2-7, with 11 bases fitting TRBD2. The CDR3 sequence is 18 residues long. Germline lookup yields CDR1 MNHEY and CDR2 SVGEGT. With V trimmed by 8 bases and J by 2 bases, 17 bases remained unmatched. The CDR3 DNA reads as TGTGCCAGCTTATCTCATTCGGGACTTAGCGGGAGGGCCTACGAGCAGTACTTC. This encodes CASLSHSGLSGRAYEQYF.

This CDR3 is CASSLGQAGVGGELFF. The CDR3, as DNA: TGTGCCAGCAGTTTAGGGCAAGCGGGAGTGGGCGGGGAGCTGTTTTTT. This chain uses TRBV28 with TRBJ2-2; 8 bases align to TRBD2. V was clipped by 2 bases and J by 7 bases; unmatched bases: 9. The CDR3 spans 16 residues. Germline lookup yields CDR1 MDHEN and CDR2 SYDVKM.

This clonotype occurred many times. This rearrangement joins TRBV5-1 to TRBJ2-7; tentatively, D is TRBD1 or TRBD2 (5 bases each). V gave up 2 bases and J gave up 2 bases, with 23 bases separating them. The length of the CDR3 is 18 residues. The germline gives CDR1 SGHRS, CDR2 YFSETQ. The CDR3 bases are TGCGCCAGCAGCTTTGAGAACCATATCGGGACGCCGGCCTACGAGCAGTACTTC. The encoded protein is CASSFENHIGTPAYEQYF.

This clonotype was detected many times. The chain employs TRBV19 and TRBJ1-2, with 10 bases identical to TRBD1. This CDR3 contains 14 residues. The germline V gene has CDR1 LNHDA and CDR2 SQIVND (reference sequence). The V and J ends lost 8 bases and 5 bases, in that order; junction bases with no gene match: 8. The CDR3: CASGRDRGSYGYTF. The CDR3 nucleotides read TGTGCCAGTGGCCGGGACAGGGGATCTTATGGCTACACCTTC.

The chain links TRBV29-1 to TRBJ2-4; 8 positions agree with TRBD2. Germline V gene data show CDR1 as SQVTM and CDR2 as ANQGSEA. CDR3 size: 15 residues. V lost 5 bases and J lost 4; bases outside the gene matches: 10. CDR3 sequence (DNA): TGCAGCGTTCCGGCGGCGGGGGGCGGGAAAAACATTCAGTACTTC. It is translated as CSVPAAGGGKNIQYF.

This clonotype came up many times. CDR3 in DNA: TGTGCCAGTAGTATCTGGCCGGCGACAGGGGCTGATGGCTACACCTTC. This gives the protein CASSIWPATGADGYTF. V usage is TRBV19 and J usage is TRBJ1-2; 8 nucleotides align to TRBD1. The CDR3 runs to 16 residues. The germline CDR1 and CDR2 sequences are LNHDA and SQIVND (reference sequence). V gave up 3 bases and J gave up 6 bases; unmatched junction bases: 12.

In its sample, this clonotype was seen a few times. This chain uses TRBV18 with TRBJ1-2; D is unresolved. The germline V gene encodes CDR1 KGHSH and CDR2 LQKENI. Trimming took 2 bases from V and 4 from J, leaving 11 bases between them. The CDR3 has 14 amino acids. CDR3 DNA: TGTGCCAGCTCACCAGAGGGTTTACTCTATGGCTACACCTTC. Its protein product is CASSPEGLLYGYTF.

This clonotype was found many times. This chain connects TRBV28 to TRBJ2-7; the D is unclear. This CDR3 contains 12 residues. The V end lost 2 bases, the J end lost 2 bases, and 4 bases lay between the germline ends. CDR1 is MDHEN, CDR2 SYDVKM, per germline. The CDR3 nucleotides are TGTGCCAGCAGTTTACGGGCCTACGAGCAGTACTTC. It encodes CASSLRAYEQYF.